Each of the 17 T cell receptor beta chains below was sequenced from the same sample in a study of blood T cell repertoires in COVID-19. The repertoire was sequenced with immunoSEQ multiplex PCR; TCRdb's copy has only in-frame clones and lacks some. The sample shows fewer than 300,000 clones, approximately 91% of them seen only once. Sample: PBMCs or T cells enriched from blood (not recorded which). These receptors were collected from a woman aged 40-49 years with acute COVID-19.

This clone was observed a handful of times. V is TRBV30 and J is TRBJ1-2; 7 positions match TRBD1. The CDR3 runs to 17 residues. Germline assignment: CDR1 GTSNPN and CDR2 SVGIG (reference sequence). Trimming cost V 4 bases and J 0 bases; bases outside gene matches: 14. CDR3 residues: CAWNDKAGGGSNYGYTF. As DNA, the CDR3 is TGTGCCTGGAATGACAAGGCAGGGGGAGGTTCTAACTATGGCTACACCTTC.

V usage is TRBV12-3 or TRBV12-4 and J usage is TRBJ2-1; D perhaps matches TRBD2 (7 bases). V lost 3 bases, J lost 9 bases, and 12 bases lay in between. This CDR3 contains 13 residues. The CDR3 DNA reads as TGTGCCAGCAGTTTCCCGGGGGGCGGTGAGCAGTTCTTC. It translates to CASSFPGGGEQFF.

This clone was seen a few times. CDR3 nucleotides: TGTGCCACCCAGGGCAGGCGAGGCGAGACCCAGTACTTC. Residues: CATQGRRGETQYF. V usage is TRBV19 and J usage is TRBJ2-5; TRBD1 might be the D (5 bases). The CDR3 extends over 13 amino acids. V dropped 10 bases and J dropped 5 bases, with 17 bases sitting between them. Looked up from germline, CDR1 is LNHDA and CDR2 is SQIVND (reference sequence).

CDR3 DNA sequence: TGTGCCAGCAGCGTAGGGGGGGATCCAAGGTATTCACCCCTCCACTTT. Translated, it gives CASSVGGDPRYSPLHF. The chain recombines TRBV9 with TRBJ1-6, with TRBD1 as a possible D gene (5 bases). Trimming stripped 0 bases from V and 8 bases from J, with 15 bases between. The CDR3 is 16 residues long. In germline, CDR1 is SGDLS, CDR2 YYNGEE.

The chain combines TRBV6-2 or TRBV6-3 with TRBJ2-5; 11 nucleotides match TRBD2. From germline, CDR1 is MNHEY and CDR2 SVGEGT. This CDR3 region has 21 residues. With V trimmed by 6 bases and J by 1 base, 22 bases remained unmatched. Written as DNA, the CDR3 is TGTGCCAGCAGCCCTCCTCCTAACGGGGCTAGCGGGAGGAGGGGCCAAGAGACCCAGTACTTC. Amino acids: CASSPPPNGASGRRGQETQYF.

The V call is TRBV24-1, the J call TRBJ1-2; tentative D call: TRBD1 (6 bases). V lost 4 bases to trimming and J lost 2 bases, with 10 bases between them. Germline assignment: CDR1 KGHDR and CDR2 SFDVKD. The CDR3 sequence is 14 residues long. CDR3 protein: CATSDNTGNYGYTF. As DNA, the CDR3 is TGTGCCACCAGTGACAATACAGGGAACTATGGCTACACCTTC.

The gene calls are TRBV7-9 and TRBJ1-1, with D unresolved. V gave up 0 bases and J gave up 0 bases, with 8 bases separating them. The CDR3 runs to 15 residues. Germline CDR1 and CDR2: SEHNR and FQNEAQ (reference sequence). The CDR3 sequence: CASSLAAAMNTEAFF. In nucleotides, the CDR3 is TGTGCCAGCAGCTTAGCCGCAGCGATGAACACTGAAGCTTTCTTT. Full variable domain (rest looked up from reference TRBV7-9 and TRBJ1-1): DTGVSQNPRHKITKRGQNVTFRCDPISEHNRLYWYRQTLGQGPEFLTYFQNEAQLEKSRLLSDRFSAERPKGSFSTLEIQRTEQGDSAMYLCASSLAAAMNTEAFFGQGTRLTVV.

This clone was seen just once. The CDR3: CASSPQWGANVLTF. The CDR3, as DNA: TGTGCCAGCAGCCCCCAGTGGGGGGCCAACGTCCTGACTTTC. The rearrangement links TRBV14 to TRBJ2-6; D remains ambiguous. There are 14 residues in the CDR3. Trimming shortened V by 4 bases and J by 4 bases, and 8 bases separated the two germline ends. Germline V gene data show CDR1 as SGHDN and CDR2 as FVKESK.

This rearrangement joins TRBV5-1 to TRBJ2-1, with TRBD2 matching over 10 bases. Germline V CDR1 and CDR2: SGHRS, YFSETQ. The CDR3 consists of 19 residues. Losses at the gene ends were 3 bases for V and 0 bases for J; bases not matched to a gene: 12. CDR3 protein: CASSSGLADYLSSYNEQFF. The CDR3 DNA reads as TGCGCCAGCAGCTCCGGACTAGCGGACTATTTGAGCTCCTACAATGAGCAGTTCTTC.

CDR3 amino acids: CASSDDLRPAADTQYF. In nucleotides, the CDR3 is TGTGCCAGCAGTGATGACCTGAGACCGGCGGCAGATACGCAGTATTTT. The V gene is TRBV28, the J gene TRBJ2-3, with unresolved D. The V gene lost 5 bases and the J gene lost 4 bases, with 19 bases spanning the gap. The germline V gene has CDR1 MDHEN and CDR2 SYDVKM. This CDR3 has 16 residues. The full variable domain, in which reference TRBV28 and TRBJ2-3 provide the parts outside the CDR3, is DVKVTQSSRYLVKRTGEKVFLECVQDMDHENMFWYRQDPGLGLRLIYFSYDVKMKEKGDIPEGYSVSREKKERFSLILESASTNQTSMYLCASSDDLRPAADTQYFGPGTRLTVL.

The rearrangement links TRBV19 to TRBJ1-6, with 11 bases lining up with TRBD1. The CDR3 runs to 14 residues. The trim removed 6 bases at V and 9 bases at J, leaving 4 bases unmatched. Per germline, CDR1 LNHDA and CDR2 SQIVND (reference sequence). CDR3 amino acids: CASSMGTGGSPLHF. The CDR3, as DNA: TGTGCCAGTAGCATGGGGACAGGGGGTTCACCCCTCCACTTT.

This chain's CDR3 is CASGSSLGAGGETDTQYF. In DNA, the CDR3 is TGTGCTAGTGGTTCATCTCTAGGGGCGGGGGGAGAGACAGATACGCAGTATTTT. This sequence joins TRBV12-5 and TRBJ2-3, with 8 bases fitting TRBD2. The length of the CDR3 is 18 residues. The germline V gene encodes CDR1 LGHNT and CDR2 FRNRAP. The J segment lost 3 bases and the V segment lost 4 bases, leaving 15 bases of the junction unmatched.

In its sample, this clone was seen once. CDR3 sequence reads: CASSDPFYGYTF. CDR3 coding DNA: TGTGCCAGCAGTGACCCTTTCTATGGCTACACCTTC. This chain joins TRBV25-1 and TRBJ1-2; D remains ambiguous. CDR3 length: 12 amino acids. Deletions cut 3 bases from V and 4 bases from J, with 6 bases between. The germline V gene encodes CDR1 MGHDK and CDR2 SYGVNS.

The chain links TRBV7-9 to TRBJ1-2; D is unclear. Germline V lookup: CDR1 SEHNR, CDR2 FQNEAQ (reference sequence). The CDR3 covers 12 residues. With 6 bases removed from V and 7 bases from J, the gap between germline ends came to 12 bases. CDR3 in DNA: TGTGCCAGCAGTCCCCTCGCGGGTGGCTACACCTTC. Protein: CASSPLAGGYTF.

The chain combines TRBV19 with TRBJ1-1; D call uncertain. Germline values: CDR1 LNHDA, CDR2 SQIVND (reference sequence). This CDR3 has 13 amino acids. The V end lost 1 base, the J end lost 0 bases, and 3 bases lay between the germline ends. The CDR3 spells CASSIAMNTEAFF. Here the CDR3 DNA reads TGTGCCAGTAGTATAGCAATGAACACTGAAGCTTTCTTT. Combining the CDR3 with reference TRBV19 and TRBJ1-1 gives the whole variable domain DGGITQSPKYLFRKEGQNVTLSCEQNLNHDAMYWYRQDPGQGLRLIYYSQIVNDFQKGDIAEGYSVSREKKESFPLTVTSAQKNPTAFYLCASSIAMNTEAFFGQGTRLTVV.

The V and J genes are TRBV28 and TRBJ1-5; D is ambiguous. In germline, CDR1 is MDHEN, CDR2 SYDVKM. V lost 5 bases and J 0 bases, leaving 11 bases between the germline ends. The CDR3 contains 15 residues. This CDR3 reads CASSPFEDSNQPQHF. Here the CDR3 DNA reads TGTGCCAGCAGTCCGTTTGAGGATAGCAATCAGCCCCAGCATTTT. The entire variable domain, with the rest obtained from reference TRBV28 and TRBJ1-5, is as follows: DVKVTQSSRYLVKRTGEKVFLECVQDMDHENMFWYRQDPGLGLRLIYFSYDVKMKEKGDIPEGYSVSREKKERFSLILESASTNQTSMYLCASSPFEDSNQPQHFGDGTRLSIL.

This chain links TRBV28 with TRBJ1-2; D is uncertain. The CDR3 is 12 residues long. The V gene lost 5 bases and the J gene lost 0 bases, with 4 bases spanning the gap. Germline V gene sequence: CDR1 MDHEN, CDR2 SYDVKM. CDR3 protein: CASSRANYGYTF. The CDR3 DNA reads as TGTGCCAGCAGTCGAGCTAACTATGGCTACACCTTC.